The source of this T cell receptor beta chain is a study of response to subunit inactivated influenza vaccine. TCRdb fed the RT-PCR reads into MiXCR, producing one record per CDR3 protein. The table shows approximately 530,000 distinct CDR3 sequences, with roughly 13% occurring only once. This clonotype was counted only a few times. This TCR was recovered from a man aged 45-65 years who received an inactivated influenza vaccine. The material sequenced was PBMCs from blood, taken about 40 days after vaccination.

The CDR3 DNA reads as TGTGCCAGCAGCTTGGGAGCGGGGGGACGGGCAGATACGCAGTATTTT. Amino acids: CASSLGAGGRADTQYF. This chain connects TRBV5-5 to TRBJ2-3, with TRBD2 identical over 9 bases. This CDR3 is 16 amino acids long. V was pared by 0 bases and J by 4 bases, with 6 bases of the junction left unmatched. Germline V gives CDR1 SGHKS, CDR2 YYEKEE (reference sequence).